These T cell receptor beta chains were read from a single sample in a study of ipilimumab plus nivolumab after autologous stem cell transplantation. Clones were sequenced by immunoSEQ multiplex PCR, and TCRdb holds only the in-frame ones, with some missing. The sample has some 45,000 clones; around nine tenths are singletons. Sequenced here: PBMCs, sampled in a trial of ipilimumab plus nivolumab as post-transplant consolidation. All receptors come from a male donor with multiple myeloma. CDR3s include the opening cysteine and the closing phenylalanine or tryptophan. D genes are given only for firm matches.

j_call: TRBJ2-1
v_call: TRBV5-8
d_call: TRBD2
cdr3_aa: CASSLVREGPGDEQFF
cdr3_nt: TGTGCCAGCAGCTTGGTACGGGAGGGCCCGGGAGATGAGCAGTTCTTC

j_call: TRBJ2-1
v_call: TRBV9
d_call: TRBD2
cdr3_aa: CASSLRQGGGLYNEQFF
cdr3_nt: TGTGCCAGCAGCCTAAGACAAGGCGGGGGGTTATACAATGAGCAGTTCTTC

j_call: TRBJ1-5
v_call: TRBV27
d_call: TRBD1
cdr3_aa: CASSFKDRRQPQHF
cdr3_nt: TGTGCCAGCAGTTTTAAGGACAGGAGACAGCCCCAGCATTTT

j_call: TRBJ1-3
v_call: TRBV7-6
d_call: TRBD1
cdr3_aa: CASSLRQGGSGNTIYF
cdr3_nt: TGTGCCAGCAGTCTACGACAGGGCGGCTCTGGAAACACCATATATTTT

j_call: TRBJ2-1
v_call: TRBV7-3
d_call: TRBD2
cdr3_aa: CASSLGTSGGGHEQFF
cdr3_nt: TGTGCCAGCAGCCTAGGGACTAGCGGGGGCGGCCATGAGCAGTTCTTC

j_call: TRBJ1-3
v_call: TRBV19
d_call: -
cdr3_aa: CASTRRGGPGNTIYF
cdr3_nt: TGTGCCAGTACCAGGCGGGGGGGCCCTGGAAACACCATATATTTT

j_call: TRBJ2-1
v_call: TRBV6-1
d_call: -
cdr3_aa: CASSDLRNEQFF
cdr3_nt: TGTGCCAGCAGTGACCTGCGGAATGAGCAGTTCTTC

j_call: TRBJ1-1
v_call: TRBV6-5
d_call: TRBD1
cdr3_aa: CASSGRTGSEAFF
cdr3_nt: TGTGCCAGCAGTGGCCGGACAGGCTCCGAAGCTTTCTTT

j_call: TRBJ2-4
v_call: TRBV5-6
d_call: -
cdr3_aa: CASSPPAAKNIQYF
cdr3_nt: TGTGCCAGCAGCCCCCCAGCAGCCAAAAACATTCAGTACTTC

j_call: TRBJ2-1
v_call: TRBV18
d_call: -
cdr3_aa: CASSPRGPNEQFF
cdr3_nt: TGTGCCAGCTCACCACGAGGACCCAATGAGCAGTTCTTC

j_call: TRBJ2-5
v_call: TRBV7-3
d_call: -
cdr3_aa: CASSLTSVETQYF
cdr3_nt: TGTGCCAGCAGCTTAACGTCAGTTGAGACCCAGTACTTC

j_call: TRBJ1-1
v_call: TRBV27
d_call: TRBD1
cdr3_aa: CASSSFQGAGNTEAFF
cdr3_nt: TGTGCCAGCAGTTCCTTCCAGGGGGCAGGGAACACTGAAGCTTTCTTT

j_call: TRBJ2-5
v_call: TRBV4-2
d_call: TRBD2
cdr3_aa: CASSHSLAGRKGETQYF
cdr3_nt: TGTGCCAGCAGCCACTCCCTAGCGGGAAGGAAGGGAGAGACCCAGTACTTC